This T cell receptor (beta chain) was retrieved from a study of long-term antiretroviral therapy in people with HIV. Broader study findings: Possibly under older ART regimens, blood was drawn between the mid-2000s and the late 2010s. Clonal populations expanded prior to ART predominated within the repertoire at all time points. Although diversity increased after ART, it remained lower than in transplant donor controls.

V shed 1 base, J shed 4 bases, and the junction held 10 bases outside the gene matches. Germline CDR1 LNHDA, CDR2 SQIVND (reference sequence). This CDR3 region has 18 residues. For this clone: The antigen remains unidentified.

With survey level as its setting, the immunoSEQ assay was v3.0. Clones were sequenced by immunoSEQ multiplex PCR, and TCRdb holds only the in-frame ones, with some missing. This table holds roughly 40,000 clones, approximately 94% found once. The rearrangement links TRBV19 to TRBJ1-5; 10 bases line up with TRBD1. The clonotype originates from a man aged 25 to 45 with HIV. This sample comprised unsorted PBMCs, obtained around 9 years after starting antiretroviral therapy. CDR3 in amino acids: CASSIGPGQGSGNQPQHF. As DNA, the CDR3 is TGTGCCAGTAGTATAGGACCGGGACAGGGGTCGGGGAATCAGCCCCAGCATTTT.